The clone carrying this T cell receptor (beta chain) was observed a handful of times. In the original workflow: It was from reference gene primer amplification that nucleated cell counts were estimated. Sequencing was performed with immunoSEQ multiplex PCR; in TCRdb, only in-frame clones are kept and a portion is missing. V, J and clone size were drawn from that table, and D and trimming were deduced from the DNA. The table records 150,000 to 200,000 clones, approximately 90% of them present only once. The germline V gene encodes CDR1 WNHNN and CDR2 SYGVQD (reference sequence). CDR3 length equals 15 residues. Trimming took 0 bases from V and 5 from J; bases not matched to a gene: 4. The sample originates from a study of blood T cell repertoires in COVID-19. Study details: Samples of COVID-19 (acute and convalescent) were obtained from the United States, Italy and Spain. In each case, the material was cDNA or gDNA derived from T cells, B-cell-depleted T cells, or PBMCs.

The receptor comes from an elderly woman in a cohort sampled during active or convalescent COVID-19. The sequencing input was peripheral blood. The chain employs TRBV10-1 and TRBJ1-1; 9 bases are shared with TRBD1. This chain's CDR3 is CASSESGQGSTEAFF. CDR3 sequence (DNA): TGCGCCAGCAGTGAGTCGGGACAGGGTTCTACTGAAGCTTTCTTT.